Presented here are 18 T cell receptor beta chains from one specimen sequenced in a study of blood T cell repertoires in COVID-19. The assay was immunoSEQ multiplex PCR, and TCRdb's table has in-frame clones only and misses some. This sample has some 260,000 clones, with almost 90% found just once. The sample consisted of peripheral blood. These receptors all stem from a man older than 75 with acute or convalescent COVID-19.

This rearrangement joins TRBV7-9 to TRBJ2-3; 9 bases are a match to TRBD1. Germline values: CDR1 SEHNR, CDR2 FQNEAQ (reference sequence). The V and J ends lost 5 bases and 3 bases, in that order; junction bases with no gene match: 3. The CDR3 contains 14 residues. The CDR3 protein is CASSRQGGTDTQYF. Written as DNA, the CDR3 is TGTGCCAGCAGCCGACAGGGGGGTACAGATACGCAGTATTTT.

This sequence joins TRBV5-6 and TRBJ2-3, with 9 bases aligning to TRBD2. Germline V gene data show CDR1 as SGHDT and CDR2 as YYEEEE. The CDR3 runs to 18 residues. V shed 3 bases, J shed 2 bases, and the junction held 13 bases outside the gene matches. Here the CDR3 reads CASSSPPVAGENTDTQYF. For the CDR3, the DNA is TGTGCCAGCAGCTCCCCCCCTGTAGCGGGGGAGAACACAGATACGCAGTATTTT.

The chain is built from TRBV25-1 and TRBJ1-2; D uncertain. V was trimmed by 5 bases and J by 2 bases, leaving 21 bases between them. Germline values: CDR1 MGHDK, CDR2 SYGVNS. The CDR3 loop spans 17 amino acids. The CDR3 region has the DNA TGTGCCAGCAGTTCTCATGAGCGGGCGCCTTTAAACTATGGCTACACCTTC. This sequence encodes CASSSHERAPLNYGYTF.

The chain is built from TRBV5-1 and TRBJ2-2, with D possibly being TRBD2 (5 bases). Germline CDR1 and CDR2: SGHRS and YFSETQ. V lost 0 bases and J lost 5, with 11 bases in between. This CDR3 is built from 15 residues. The CDR3 sequence: CASSLDSGSTGELFF. The CDR3 DNA sequence: TGCGCCAGCAGCTTGGATTCGGGGTCGACCGGGGAGCTGTTTTTT. The whole variable domain, remainder taken from reference TRBV5-1 and TRBJ2-2, is KAGVTQTPRYLIKTRGQQVTLSCSPISGHRSVSWYQQTPGQGLQFLFEYFSETQRNKGNFPGRFSGRQFSNSRSEMNVSTLELGDSALYLCASSLDSGSTGELFFGEGSRLTVL.

The J gene is TRBJ1-3, the V gene TRBV6-5; D not resolved. CDR1 and CDR2 from the germline V gene are MNHEY and SVGAGI. CDR3 size: 11 residues. V was trimmed by 6 bases and J by 11 bases, leaving 11 bases between them. The CDR3 protein is CASRADGAIYF. CDR3 in DNA: TGTGCCAGCAGGGCCGACGGAGCCATATATTTT.

Only one count was recorded for this clone. The chain carries TRBV5-4 and TRBJ2-2; 7 bases fit TRBD1. The germline V gene encodes CDR1 SGHNT and CDR2 YYREEE (reference sequence). V dropped 3 bases and J dropped 2; count of bases not matched to a gene: 7. The length of the CDR3 is 16 residues. This chain's CDR3 is CASSSPGQRNTGELFF. For the CDR3, the DNA is TGTGCCAGCAGCTCCCCGGGACAGAGAAACACCGGGGAGCTGTTTTTT.

This rearrangement joins TRBV19 to TRBJ2-1, with 12 bases identical to TRBD1. The germline gives CDR1 LNHDA, CDR2 SQIVND (reference sequence). This CDR3 region has 15 residues. V was pared by 4 bases and J by 7 bases, with 5 bases of the junction left unmatched. The DNA of the CDR3 is TGTGCCAGTAGTACCGGGACAGGGGGCAGGAATGAGCAGTTCTTC. Encoded protein: CASSTGTGGRNEQFF.

This chain connects TRBV5-1 to TRBJ2-5; 10 bases map to TRBD2. The ends lost 4 bases at V and 4 bases at J; junction bases unmatched: 7. Germline V gene lookup returns CDR1 SGHRS and CDR2 YFSETQ. CDR3 length equals 15 residues. CDR3 coding DNA: TGCGCCAGCAGCCTTACTAGCGGGGTCCGAGAGACCCAGTACTTC. It yields the protein CASSLTSGVRETQYF.

This clone was observed once. The CDR3 reads CASNKNRGYYGYTF. CDR3 DNA sequence: TGTGCCAGTAATAAAAACAGGGGTTACTATGGCTACACCTTC. The rearrangement links TRBV19 to TRBJ1-2; TRBD1 matches 7 bases. V lost 7 bases and J lost 3; bases outside the gene matches: 8. The CDR3 runs 14 residues. Germline CDR1 is LNHDA and CDR2 is SQIVND (reference sequence).

This chain links TRBV9 with TRBJ2-7; weak D call: TRBD2 (5 bases). The V end was cut by 4 bases, the J end by 3 bases, with 17 bases between. The CDR3 loop spans 15 amino acids. Germline CDR1 and CDR2: SGDLS and YYNGEE. The CDR3 sequence: CASSLGPVDYYEQYF. The DNA of the CDR3 is TGTGCCAGCAGCCTCGGGCCTGTCGACTACTACGAGCAGTACTTC.

This clone was detected once. The CDR3 loop is CAIPGEGGGAPLHF. CDR3 sequence (DNA): TGTGCCATCCCTGGGGAGGGGGGAGGCGCACCCCTCCACTTT. The J gene is TRBJ1-6, the V gene TRBV7-2; a possible D gene is TRBD1 (6 bases). V was clipped by 10 bases and J by 11 bases, with 21 bases between them. Germline V gives CDR1 SGHTA, CDR2 FQGNSA. The CDR3 covers 14 residues. Based on the CDR3 plus reference TRBV7-2 and TRBJ1-6, the full variable domain is GAGVSQSPSNKVTEKGKDVELRCDPISGHTALYWYRQSLGQGLEFLIYFQGNSAPDKSGLPSDRFSAERTGGSVSTLTIQRTQQEDSAVYLCAIPGEGGGAPLHFGNGTRLTVT.

The chain recombines TRBV6-2 or TRBV6-3 with TRBJ2-3, with 10 positions matching TRBD2. In germline, CDR1 is MNHEY, CDR2 SVGEGT. CDR3 size: 14 residues. V lost 6 bases and J lost 4; bases outside the gene matches: 4. The CDR3 loop reads CASSVGTSADTQYF. The DNA of the CDR3 is TGTGCCAGCAGCGTCGGGACTAGCGCAGATACGCAGTATTTT.

The rearrangement uses TRBV6-6 and TRBJ1-1, with TRBD1 as a possible D gene (5 bases). Germline V gives CDR1 MNHNY, CDR2 SVGAGI (reference sequence). CDR3 length equals 13 residues. V was pared by 5 bases and J by 5 bases, with 12 bases between. The CDR3 is CASSPTGGTEAFF. Written as DNA, the CDR3 is TGTGCCAGCAGTCCCACGGGGGGAACTGAAGCTTTCTTT.

The chain is built from TRBV7-9 and TRBJ2-7, with unresolved D. The CDR3 contains 14 residues. V shed 3 bases and J shed 5 bases, with 14 bases lying between them. Germline V lookup: CDR1 SEHNR, CDR2 FQNEAQ (reference sequence). The CDR3 DNA is TGTGCCAGCAGCTTGGAAGGTAGCTTTCACGAGCAGTACTTC. It translates to CASSLEGSFHEQYF.

The V call is TRBV2, the J call TRBJ1-5; 8 bases align to TRBD1. CDR3 length: 13 amino acids. Trimming cost V 7 bases and J 8 bases; bases outside gene matches: 7. Germline values: CDR1 SNHLY, CDR2 FYNNEI. Here the CDR3 DNA reads TGTGCCAGCAACGGACAGGGTTTCAAGCCCCAGCATTTT. The encoded protein is CASNGQGFKPQHF.

This clone was detected a few times. CDR3 region: CASTDRGVYGYTF. The CDR3 DNA follows: TGTGCCAGCACGGACAGGGGAGTCTATGGCTACACCTTC. The chain links TRBV28 to TRBJ1-2, with 9 nucleotides matching TRBD1. This CDR3 comprises 13 residues. Trimming removed 7 bases from V and 4 bases from J; junction bases left unmatched: 4. Per the germline V gene, CDR1 is MDHEN and CDR2 is SYDVKM.

The chain recombines TRBV28 with TRBJ2-7; D may be TRBD1 (7 bases). V was shortened by 6 bases and J by 3 bases, with 18 bases between the two germline ends. The CDR3 sequence is 15 residues long. Germline V gene sequence: CDR1 MDHEN, CDR2 SYDVKM. CDR3 loop: CASRLPGAGGYEQYF. The CDR3 nucleotides read TGTGCCAGCAGACTCCCGGGGGCAGGGGGCTACGAGCAGTACTTC.

The chain employs TRBV4-3 and TRBJ2-2; TRBD1 matches at 9 bases. Trimming cost V 0 bases and J 1 base; bases outside gene matches: 3. CDR3 length: 17 residues. Germline V gene sequence: CDR1 LGHNA, CDR2 YSLEER. The CDR3 DNA follows: TGCGCCAGCAGCCAAGATTGGGGACAGGGGAACACCGGGGAGCTGTTTTTT. It is translated as CASSQDWGQGNTGELFF.